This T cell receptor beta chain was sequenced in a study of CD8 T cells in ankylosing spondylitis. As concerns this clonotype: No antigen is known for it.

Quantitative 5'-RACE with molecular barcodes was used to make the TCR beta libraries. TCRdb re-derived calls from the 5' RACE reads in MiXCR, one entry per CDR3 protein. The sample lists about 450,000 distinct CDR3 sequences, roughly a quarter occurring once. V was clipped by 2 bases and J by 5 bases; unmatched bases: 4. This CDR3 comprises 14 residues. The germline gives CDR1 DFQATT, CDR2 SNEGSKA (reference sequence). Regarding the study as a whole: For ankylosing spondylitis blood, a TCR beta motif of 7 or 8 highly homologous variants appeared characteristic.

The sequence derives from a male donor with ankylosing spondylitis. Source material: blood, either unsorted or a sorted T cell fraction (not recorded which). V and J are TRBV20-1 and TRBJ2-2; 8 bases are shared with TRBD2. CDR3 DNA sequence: TGCAGTGCTAGACTAGCGGGTTGGACCGGGGAGCTGTTTTTT. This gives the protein CSARLAGWTGELFF.